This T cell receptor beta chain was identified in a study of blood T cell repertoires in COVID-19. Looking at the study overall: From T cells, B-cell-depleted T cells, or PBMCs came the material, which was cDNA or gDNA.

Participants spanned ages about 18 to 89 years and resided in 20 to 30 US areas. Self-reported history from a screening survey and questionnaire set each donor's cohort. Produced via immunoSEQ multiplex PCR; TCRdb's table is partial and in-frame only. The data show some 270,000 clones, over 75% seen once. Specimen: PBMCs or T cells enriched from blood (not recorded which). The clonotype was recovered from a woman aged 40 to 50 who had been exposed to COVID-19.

The CDR3 sequence is CASSPENTEAFF. The CDR3 nucleotides are TGTGCCAGCAGCCCAGAGAACACTGAAGCTTTCTTT. The V call is TRBV9, the J call TRBJ1-1, with unresolved D. The germline V and J ends were trimmed by 4 bases and 1 base, with 5 bases remaining between them. CDR3 length: 12 residues. Per the germline V gene, CDR1 is SGDLS and CDR2 is YYNGEE.